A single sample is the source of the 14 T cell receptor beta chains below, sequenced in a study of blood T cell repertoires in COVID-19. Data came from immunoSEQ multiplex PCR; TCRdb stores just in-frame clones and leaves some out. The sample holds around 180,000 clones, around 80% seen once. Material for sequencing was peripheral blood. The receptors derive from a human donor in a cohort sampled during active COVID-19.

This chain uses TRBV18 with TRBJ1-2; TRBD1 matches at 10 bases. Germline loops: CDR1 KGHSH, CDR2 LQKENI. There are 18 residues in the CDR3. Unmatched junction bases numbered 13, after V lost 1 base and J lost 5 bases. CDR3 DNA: TGTGCCAGCTCACCACTAGCGACAGGGGGCCCTGGTCCTTATGGCTACACCTTC. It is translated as CASSPLATGGPGPYGYTF.

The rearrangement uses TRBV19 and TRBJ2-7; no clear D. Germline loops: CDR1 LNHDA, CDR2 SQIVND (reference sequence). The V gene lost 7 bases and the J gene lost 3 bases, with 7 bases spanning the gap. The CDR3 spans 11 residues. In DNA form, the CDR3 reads TGTGCCAGTACCGCAGGCTACGAGCAGTACTTC. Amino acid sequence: CASTAGYEQYF.

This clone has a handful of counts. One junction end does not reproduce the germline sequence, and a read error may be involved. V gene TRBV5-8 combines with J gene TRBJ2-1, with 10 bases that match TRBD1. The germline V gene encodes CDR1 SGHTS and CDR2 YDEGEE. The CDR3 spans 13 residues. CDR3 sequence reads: CASSPATGTGDLF. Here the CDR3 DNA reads TGTGCCAGCAGCCCGGCGACCGGGACAGGGGATCTCTTC.

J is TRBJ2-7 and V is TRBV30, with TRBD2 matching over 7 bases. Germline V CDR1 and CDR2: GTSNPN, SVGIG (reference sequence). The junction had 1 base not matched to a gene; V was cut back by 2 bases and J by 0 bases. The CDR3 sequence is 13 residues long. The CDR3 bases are TGTGCCTGGAGTCGGGACTACTCCTACGAGCAGTACTTC. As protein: CAWSRDYSYEQYF.

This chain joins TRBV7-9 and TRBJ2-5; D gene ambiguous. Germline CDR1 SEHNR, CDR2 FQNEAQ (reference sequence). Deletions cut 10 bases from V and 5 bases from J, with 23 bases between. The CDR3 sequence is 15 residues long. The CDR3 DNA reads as TGTGCCATAGGAAGAGGCCCCGGCGTAATCGAGACCCAGTACTTC. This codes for CAIGRGPGVIETQYF.

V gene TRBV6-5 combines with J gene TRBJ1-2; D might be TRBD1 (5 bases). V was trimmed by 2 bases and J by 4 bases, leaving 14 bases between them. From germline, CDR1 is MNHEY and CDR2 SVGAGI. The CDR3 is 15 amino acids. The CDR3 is CASSYALGVSYGYTF. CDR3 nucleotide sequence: TGTGCCAGCAGTTACGCCTTAGGGGTTAGCTATGGCTACACCTTC.

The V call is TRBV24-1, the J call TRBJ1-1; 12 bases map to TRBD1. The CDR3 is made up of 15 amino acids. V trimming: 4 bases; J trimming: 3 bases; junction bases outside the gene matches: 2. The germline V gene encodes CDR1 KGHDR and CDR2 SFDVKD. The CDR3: CATSERDRGHTEAFF. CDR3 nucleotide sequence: TGTGCCACCAGTGAGAGGGACAGGGGGCACACTGAAGCTTTCTTT.

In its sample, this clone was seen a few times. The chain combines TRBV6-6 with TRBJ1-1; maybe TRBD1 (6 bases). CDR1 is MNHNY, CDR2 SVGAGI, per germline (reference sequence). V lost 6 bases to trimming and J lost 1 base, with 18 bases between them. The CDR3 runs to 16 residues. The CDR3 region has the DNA TGTGCCAGCAGCCCCTTCGGACAGCCCCAGAACACTGAAGCTTTCTTT. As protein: CASSPFGQPQNTEAFF.

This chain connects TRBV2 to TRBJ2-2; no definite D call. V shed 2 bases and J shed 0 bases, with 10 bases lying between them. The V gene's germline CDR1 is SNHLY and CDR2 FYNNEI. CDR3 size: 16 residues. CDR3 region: CASSEYGQTNTGELFF. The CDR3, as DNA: TGTGCCAGCAGTGAATATGGGCAGACGAACACCGGGGAGCTGTTTTTT.

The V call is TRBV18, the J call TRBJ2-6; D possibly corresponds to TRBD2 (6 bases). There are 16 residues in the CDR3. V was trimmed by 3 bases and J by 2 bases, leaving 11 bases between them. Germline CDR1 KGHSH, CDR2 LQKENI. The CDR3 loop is CASSPGGAAGANVLTF. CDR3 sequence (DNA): TGTGCCAGCTCACCGGGGGGAGCAGCTGGGGCCAACGTCCTGACTTTC.

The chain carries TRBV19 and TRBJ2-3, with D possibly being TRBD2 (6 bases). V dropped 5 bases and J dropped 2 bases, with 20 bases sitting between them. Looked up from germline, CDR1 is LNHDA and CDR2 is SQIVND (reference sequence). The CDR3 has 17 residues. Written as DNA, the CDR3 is TGTGCCAGTAGTCCCCTTGGCGGGGATCCTTCCACAGATACGCAGTATTTT. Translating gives CASSPLGGDPSTDTQYF. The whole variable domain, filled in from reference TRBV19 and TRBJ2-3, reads DGGITQSPKYLFRKEGQNVTLSCEQNLNHDAMYWYRQDPGQGLRLIYYSQIVNDFQKGDIAEGYSVSREKKESFPLTVTSAQKNPTAFYLCASSPLGGDPSTDTQYFGPGTRLTVL.

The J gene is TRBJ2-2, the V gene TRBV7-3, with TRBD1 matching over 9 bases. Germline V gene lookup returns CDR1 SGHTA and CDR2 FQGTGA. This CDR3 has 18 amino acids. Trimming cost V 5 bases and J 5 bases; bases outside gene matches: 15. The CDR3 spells CASSRLGGQGLDTGELFF. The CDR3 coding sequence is TGTGCCAGCAGCCGCTTGGGTGGACAGGGGTTAGATACCGGGGAGCTGTTTTTT.

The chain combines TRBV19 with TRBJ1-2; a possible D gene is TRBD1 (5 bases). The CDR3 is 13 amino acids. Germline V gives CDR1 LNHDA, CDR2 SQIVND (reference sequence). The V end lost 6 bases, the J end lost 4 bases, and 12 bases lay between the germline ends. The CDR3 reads CASSPGEAYGYTF. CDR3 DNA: TGTGCCAGTAGCCCGGGGGAGGCCTATGGCTACACCTTC.

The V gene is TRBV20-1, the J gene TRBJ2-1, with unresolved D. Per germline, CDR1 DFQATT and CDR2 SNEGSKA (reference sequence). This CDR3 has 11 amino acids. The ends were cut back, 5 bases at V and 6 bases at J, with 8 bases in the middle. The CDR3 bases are TGCAGTGCTCCAGAGGTCAATGAGCAGTTCTTC. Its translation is CSAPEVNEQFF.